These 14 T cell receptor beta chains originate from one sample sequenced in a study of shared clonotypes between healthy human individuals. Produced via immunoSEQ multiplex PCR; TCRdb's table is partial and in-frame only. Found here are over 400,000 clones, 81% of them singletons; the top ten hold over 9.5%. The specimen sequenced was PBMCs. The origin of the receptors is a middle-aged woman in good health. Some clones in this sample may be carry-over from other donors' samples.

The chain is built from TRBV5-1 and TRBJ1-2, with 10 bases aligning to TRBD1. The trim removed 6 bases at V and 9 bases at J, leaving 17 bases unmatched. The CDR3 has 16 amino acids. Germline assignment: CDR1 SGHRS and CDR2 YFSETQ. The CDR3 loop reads CASNVGTRQGADRYTF. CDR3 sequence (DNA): TGCGCCAGCAATGTCGGGACCCGACAGGGGGCGGATCGCTACACCTTC.

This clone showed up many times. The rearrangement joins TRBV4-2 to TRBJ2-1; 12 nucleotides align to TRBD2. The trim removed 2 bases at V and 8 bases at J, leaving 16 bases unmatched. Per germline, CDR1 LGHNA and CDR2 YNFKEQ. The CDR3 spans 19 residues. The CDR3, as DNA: TGTGCCAGCAGCCAATGGACAGGGGTGGCTAGCGGGAGGGCCGATGAGCAGTTCTTC. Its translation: CASSQWTGVASGRADEQFF.

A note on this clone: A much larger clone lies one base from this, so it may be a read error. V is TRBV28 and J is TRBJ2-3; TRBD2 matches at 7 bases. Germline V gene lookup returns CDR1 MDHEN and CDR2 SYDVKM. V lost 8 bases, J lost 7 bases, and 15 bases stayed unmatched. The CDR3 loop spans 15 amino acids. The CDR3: CASRPGGWRTYTQYF. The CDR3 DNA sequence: TGTGCCAGCCGACCCGGGGGGTGGAGGACATATACGCAGTATTTT.

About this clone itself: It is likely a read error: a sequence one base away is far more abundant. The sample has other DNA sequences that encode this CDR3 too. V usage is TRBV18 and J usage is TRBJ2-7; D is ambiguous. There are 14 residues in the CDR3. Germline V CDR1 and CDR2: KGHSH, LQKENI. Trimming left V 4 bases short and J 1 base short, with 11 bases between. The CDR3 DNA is TGTGCCAGCTCACACATGGATGGATCCTACGAGCAGTACTTC. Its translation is CASSHMDGSYEQYF.

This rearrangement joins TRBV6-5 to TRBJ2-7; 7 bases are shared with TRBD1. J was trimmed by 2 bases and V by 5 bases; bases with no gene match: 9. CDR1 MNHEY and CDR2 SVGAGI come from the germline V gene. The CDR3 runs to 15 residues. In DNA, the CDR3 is TGTGCCAGCAGTGTAGGGACAGCTAACACCTACGAGCAGTACTTC. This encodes CASSVGTANTYEQYF.

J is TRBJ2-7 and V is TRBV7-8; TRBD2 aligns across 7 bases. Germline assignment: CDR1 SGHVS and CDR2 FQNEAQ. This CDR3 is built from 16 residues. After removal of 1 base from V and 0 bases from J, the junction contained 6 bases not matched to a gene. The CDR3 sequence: CASSLVRRESSYEQYF. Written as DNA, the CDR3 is TGTGCCAGCAGCTTAGTGAGGCGGGAGAGCTCCTACGAGCAGTACTTC.

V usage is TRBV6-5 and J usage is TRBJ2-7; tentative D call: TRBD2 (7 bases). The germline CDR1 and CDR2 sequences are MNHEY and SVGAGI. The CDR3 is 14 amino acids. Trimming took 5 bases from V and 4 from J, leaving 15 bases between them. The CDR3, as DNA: TGTGCCAGCAGTCTAGGGGGGGGGTTATACGAGCAGTACTTC. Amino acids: CASSLGGGLYEQYF.

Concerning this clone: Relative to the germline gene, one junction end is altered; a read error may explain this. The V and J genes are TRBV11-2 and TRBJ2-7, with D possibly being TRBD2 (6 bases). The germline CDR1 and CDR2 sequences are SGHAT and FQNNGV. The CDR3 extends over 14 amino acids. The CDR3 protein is CASSAYRDSDEQYF. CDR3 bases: TGTGCCAGCAGCGCGTACCGGGACTCCGACGAGCAGTACTTC.

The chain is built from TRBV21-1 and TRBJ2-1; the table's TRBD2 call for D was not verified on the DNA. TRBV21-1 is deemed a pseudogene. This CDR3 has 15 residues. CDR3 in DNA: TGTGCCAGCAGCAATGGACTAGCGGGAGTGAATGAGCAGTTCTTC. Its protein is CASSNGLAGVNEQFF.

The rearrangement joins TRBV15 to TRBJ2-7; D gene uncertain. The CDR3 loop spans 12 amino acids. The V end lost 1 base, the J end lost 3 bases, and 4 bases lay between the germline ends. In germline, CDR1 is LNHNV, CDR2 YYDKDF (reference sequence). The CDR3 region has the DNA TGTGCCACCAGCAGAGTCCGCTACGAGCAGTACTTC. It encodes CATSRVRYEQYF.

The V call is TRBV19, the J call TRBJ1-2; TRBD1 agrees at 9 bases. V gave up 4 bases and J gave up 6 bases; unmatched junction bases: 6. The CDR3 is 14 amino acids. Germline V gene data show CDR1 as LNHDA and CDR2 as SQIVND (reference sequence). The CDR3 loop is CASSRGDRVDGYTF. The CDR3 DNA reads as TGTGCCAGTAGTAGGGGGGACAGGGTTGATGGCTACACCTTC. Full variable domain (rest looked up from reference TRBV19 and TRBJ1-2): DGGITQSPKYLFRKEGQNVTLSCEQNLNHDAMYWYRQDPGQGLRLIYYSQIVNDFQKGDIAEGYSVSREKKESFPLTVTSAQKNPTAFYLCASSRGDRVDGYTFGSGTRLTVV.

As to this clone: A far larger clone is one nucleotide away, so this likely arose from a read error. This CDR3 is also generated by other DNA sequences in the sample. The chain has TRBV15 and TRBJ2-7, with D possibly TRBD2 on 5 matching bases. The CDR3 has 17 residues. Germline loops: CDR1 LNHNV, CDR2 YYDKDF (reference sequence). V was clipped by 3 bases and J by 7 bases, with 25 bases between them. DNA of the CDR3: TGTGCCACCAGCAGGACTATAACCCGTGTAAACTCTGGAGAGCAGTACTTC. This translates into CATSRTITRVNSGEQYF.

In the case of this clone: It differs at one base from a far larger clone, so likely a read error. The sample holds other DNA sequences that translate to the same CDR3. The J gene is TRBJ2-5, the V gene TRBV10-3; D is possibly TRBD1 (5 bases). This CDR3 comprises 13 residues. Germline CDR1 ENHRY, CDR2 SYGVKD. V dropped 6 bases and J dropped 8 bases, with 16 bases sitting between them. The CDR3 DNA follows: TGTGCCATCAGCCAGGACACCTCAGGCACCCAGTACTTC. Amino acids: CAISQDTSGTQYF.

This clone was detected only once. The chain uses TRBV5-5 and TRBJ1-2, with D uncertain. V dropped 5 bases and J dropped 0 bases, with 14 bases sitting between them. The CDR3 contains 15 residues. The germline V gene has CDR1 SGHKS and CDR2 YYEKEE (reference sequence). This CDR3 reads CASSLGPDPNYGYTF. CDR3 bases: TGTGCCAGCAGTCTTGGGCCCGACCCTAACTATGGCTACACCTTC.